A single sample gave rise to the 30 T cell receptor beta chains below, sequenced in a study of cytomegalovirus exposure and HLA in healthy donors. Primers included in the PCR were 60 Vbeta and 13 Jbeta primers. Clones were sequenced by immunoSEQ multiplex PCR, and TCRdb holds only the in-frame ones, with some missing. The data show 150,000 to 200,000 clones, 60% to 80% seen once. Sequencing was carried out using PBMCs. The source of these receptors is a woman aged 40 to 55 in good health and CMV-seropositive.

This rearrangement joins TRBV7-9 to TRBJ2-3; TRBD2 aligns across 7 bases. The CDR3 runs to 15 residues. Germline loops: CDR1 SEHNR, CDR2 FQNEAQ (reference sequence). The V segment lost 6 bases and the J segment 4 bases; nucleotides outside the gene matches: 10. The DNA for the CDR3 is TGTGCCAGCAGACACCGGACTAGTCGTTCAGATACGCAGTATTTT. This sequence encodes CASRHRTSRSDTQYF.

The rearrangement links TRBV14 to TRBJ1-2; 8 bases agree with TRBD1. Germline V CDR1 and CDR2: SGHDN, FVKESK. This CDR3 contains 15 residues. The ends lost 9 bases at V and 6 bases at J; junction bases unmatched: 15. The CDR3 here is CASCFGTGLGNGYTF. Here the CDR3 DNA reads TGTGCCAGTTGTTTCGGGACAGGCCTGGGAAATGGCTACACCTTC.

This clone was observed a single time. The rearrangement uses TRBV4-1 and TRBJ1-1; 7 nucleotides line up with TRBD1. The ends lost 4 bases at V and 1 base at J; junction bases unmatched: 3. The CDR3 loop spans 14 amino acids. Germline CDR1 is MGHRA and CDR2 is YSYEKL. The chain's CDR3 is CASSLDRSNTEAFF. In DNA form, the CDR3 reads TGCGCCAGCAGCCTGGACAGGTCGAACACTGAAGCTTTCTTT.

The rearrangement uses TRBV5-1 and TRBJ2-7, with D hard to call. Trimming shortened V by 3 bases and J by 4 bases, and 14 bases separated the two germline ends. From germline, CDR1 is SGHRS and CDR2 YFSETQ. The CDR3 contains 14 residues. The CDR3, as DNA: TGCGCCAGCAGCTATTCCCCAGGTCAATACGAGCAGTACTTC. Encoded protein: CASSYSPGQYEQYF.

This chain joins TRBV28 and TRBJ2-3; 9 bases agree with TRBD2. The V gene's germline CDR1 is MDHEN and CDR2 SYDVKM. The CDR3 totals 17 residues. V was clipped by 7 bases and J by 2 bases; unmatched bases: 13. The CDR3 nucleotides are TGTGCCAGCAACCCAACCGGGACTAGCCCTAACACAGATACGCAGTATTTT. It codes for CASNPTGTSPNTDTQYF.

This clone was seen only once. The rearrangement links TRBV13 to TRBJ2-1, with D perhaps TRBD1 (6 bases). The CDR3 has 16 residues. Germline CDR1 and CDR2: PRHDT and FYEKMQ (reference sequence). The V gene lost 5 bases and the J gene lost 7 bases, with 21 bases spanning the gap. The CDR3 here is CASSRSYRASNNEQFF. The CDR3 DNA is TGTGCCAGCAGCCGATCATACAGGGCGAGTAATAATGAGCAGTTCTTC.

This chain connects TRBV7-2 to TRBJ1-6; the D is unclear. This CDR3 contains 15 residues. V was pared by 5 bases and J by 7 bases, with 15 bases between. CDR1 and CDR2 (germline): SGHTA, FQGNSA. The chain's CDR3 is CASSPLAGLNSPLHF. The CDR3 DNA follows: TGTGCCAGCAGCCCACTGGCAGGCCTGAATTCACCCCTCCACTTT.

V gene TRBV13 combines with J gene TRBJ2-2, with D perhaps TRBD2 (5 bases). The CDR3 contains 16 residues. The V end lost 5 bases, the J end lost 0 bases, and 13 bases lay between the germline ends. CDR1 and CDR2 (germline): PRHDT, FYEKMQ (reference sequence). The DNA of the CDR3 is TGTGCCAGCAGCCCCCCAGTCGGGGCGAACACCGGGGAGCTGTTTTTT. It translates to CASSPPVGANTGELFF. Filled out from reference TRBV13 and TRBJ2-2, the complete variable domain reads AAGVIQSPRHLIKEKRETATLKCYPIPRHDTVYWYQQGPGQDPQFLISFYEKMQSDKGSIPDRFSAQQFSDYHSELNMSSLELGDSALYFCASSPPVGANTGELFFGEGSRLTVL.

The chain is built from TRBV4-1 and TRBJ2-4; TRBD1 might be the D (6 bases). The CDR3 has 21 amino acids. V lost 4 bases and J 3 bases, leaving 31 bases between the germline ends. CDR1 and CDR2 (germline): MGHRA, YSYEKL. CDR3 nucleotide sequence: TGCGCCAGCAGCCCCCGCCCTCAGGGGTTAGAGCCTTCCGAAGTCAAAAACATTCAGTACTTC. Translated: CASSPRPQGLEPSEVKNIQYF.

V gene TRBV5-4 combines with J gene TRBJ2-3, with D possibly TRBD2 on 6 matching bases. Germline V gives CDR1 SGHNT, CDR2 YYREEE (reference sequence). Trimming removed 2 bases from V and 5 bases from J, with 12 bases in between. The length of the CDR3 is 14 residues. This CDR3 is CASSFTGVGDTQYF. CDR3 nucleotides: TGTGCCAGCAGCTTTACGGGGGTAGGAGATACGCAGTATTTT.

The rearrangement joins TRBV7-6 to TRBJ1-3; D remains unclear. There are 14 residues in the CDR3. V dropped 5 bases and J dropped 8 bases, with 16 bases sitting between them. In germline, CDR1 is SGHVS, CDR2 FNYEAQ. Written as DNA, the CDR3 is TGTGCCAGCAGCCCTTATCCTACGGCGGACACCATATATTTT. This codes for CASSPYPTADTIYF. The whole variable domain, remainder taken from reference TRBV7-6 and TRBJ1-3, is GAGVSQSPRYKVTKRGQDVALRCDPISGHVSLYWYRQALGQGPEFLTYFNYEAQQDKSGLPNDRFSAERPEGSISTLTIQRTEQRDSAMYRCASSPYPTADTIYFGEGSWLTVV.

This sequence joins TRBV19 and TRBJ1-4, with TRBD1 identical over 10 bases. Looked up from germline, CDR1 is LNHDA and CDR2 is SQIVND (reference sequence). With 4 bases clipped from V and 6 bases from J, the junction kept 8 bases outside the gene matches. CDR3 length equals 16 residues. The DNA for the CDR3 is TGTGCCAGTAGTACGCCCTCCGGGACAGGGGATGAAAAACTGTTTTTT. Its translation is CASSTPSGTGDEKLFF.

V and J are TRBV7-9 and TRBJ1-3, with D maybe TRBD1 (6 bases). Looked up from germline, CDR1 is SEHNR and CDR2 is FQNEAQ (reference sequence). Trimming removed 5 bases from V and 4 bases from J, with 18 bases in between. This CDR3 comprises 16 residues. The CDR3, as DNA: TGTGCCAGCAGCCCAAACAGGGATGGTCGGGGAAACACCATATATTTT. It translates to CASSPNRDGRGNTIYF. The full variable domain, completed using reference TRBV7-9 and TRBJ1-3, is DTGVSQNPRHKITKRGQNVTFRCDPISEHNRLYWYRQTLGQGPEFLTYFQNEAQLEKSRLLSDRFSAERPKGSFSTLEIQRTEQGDSAMYLCASSPNRDGRGNTIYFGEGSWLTVV.

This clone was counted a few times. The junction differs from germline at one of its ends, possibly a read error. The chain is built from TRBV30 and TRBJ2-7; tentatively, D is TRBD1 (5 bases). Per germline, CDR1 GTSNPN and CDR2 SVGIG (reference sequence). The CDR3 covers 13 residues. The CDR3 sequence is CAWSQRGRKRQNF. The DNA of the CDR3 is TGTGCCTGGAGTCAAAGGGGCCGGAAACGTCAGAACTTC.

Here the CDR3 reads CASSKTDYGYTF. The CDR3 DNA is TGTGCCAGCAGCAAGACAGACTATGGCTACACCTTC. The V call is TRBV6-5, the J call TRBJ1-2; perhaps TRBD1 as D (5 bases). V lost 6 bases, J lost 3 bases, and 8 bases lay in between. The CDR3 covers 12 residues. Germline lookup yields CDR1 MNHEY and CDR2 SVGAGI.

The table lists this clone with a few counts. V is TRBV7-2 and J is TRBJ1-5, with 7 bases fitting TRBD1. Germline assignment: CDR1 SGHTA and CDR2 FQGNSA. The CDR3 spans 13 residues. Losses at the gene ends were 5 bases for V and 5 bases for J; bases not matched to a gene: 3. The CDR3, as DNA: TGTGCCAGCAGCATTGACAGGGATCAGCCCCAGCATTTT. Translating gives CASSIDRDQPQHF.

In DNA, the CDR3 is TGTGCCAGCAGCCGCGGGGACCGGGACTACGAGCAGTACTTC. Amino acids: CASSRGDRDYEQYF. The gene calls are TRBV6-5 and TRBJ2-7; TRBD2 might be the D (6 bases). This CDR3 is 14 amino acids long. From germline, CDR1 is MNHEY and CDR2 SVGAGI. Trimming removed 6 bases at V and 3 bases at J, with 15 bases between.

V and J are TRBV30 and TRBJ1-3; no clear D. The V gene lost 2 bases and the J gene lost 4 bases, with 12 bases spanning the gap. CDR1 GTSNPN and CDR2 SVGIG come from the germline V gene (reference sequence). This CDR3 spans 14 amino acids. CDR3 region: CAWSFGGRGNTIYF. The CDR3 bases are TGTGCCTGGAGTTTCGGAGGGCGCGGAAACACCATATATTTT.

CDR3 DNA: TGTGCCTGGAGTGTAGGGGCACTACGCTCTGGAAACACCATATATTTT. Amino acids: CAWSVGALRSGNTIYF. The chain is built from TRBV30 and TRBJ1-3; weak D call: TRBD1 (5 bases). The CDR3 is 16 residues long. Trimming cost V 0 bases and J 0 bases, with 12 bases left between them. Germline V gene data show CDR1 as GTSNPN and CDR2 as SVGIG (reference sequence).

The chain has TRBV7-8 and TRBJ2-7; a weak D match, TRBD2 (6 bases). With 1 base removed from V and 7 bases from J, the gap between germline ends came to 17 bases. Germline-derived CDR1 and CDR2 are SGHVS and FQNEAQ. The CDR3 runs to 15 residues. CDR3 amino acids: CASSLGGGATGEQYF. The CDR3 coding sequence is TGTGCCAGCAGCTTAGGGGGCGGGGCAACGGGGGAGCAGTACTTC. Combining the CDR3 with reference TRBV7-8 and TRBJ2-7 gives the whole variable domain GAGVSQSPRYKVAKRGQDVALRCDPISGHVSLFWYQQALGQGPEFLTYFQNEAQLDKSGLPSDRFFAERPEGSVSTLKIQRTQQEDSAVYLCASSLGGGATGEQYFGPGTRLTVT.

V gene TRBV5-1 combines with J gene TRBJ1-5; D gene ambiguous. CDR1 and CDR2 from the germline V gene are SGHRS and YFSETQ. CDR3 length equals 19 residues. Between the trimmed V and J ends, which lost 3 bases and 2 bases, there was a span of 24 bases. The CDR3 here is CASSWGGSPPFVRNQPQHF. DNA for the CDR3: TGCGCCAGCAGCTGGGGAGGCTCACCCCCTTTTGTGCGCAATCAGCCCCAGCATTTT.

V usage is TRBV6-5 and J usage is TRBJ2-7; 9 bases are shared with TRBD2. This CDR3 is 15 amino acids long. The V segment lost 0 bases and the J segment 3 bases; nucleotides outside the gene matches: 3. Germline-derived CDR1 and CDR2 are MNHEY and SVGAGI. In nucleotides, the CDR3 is TGTGCCAGCAGTTACTCGATAGCGGGAGTCTACGAGCAGTACTTC. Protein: CASSYSIAGVYEQYF.

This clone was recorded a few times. The CDR3 reads CASSLTGALYEQYF. Here the CDR3 DNA reads TGTGCCAGCAGCTTAACGGGTGCCCTCTACGAGCAGTACTTC. The chain has TRBV7-9 and TRBJ2-7; D remains unclear. Per germline, CDR1 SEHNR and CDR2 FQNEAQ (reference sequence). V was trimmed by 2 bases and J by 3 bases, leaving 11 bases between them. This CDR3 comprises 14 residues.

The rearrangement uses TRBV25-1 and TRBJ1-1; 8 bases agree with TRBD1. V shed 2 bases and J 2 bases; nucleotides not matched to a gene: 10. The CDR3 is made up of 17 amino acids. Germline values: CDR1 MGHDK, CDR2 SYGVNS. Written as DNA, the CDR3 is TGTGCCAGCAGTGAACCGGGACAGGAGGGGGGAAACACTGAAGCTTTCTTT. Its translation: CASSEPGQEGGNTEAFF.

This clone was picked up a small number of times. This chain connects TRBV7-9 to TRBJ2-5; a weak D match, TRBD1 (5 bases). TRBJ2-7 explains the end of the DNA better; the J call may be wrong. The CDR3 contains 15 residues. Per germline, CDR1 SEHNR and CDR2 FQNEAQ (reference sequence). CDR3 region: CASSSGREVSYEQYF. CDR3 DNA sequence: TGTGCCAGCAGCTCCGGCAGGGAAGTTTCCTACGAGCAGTACTTC.

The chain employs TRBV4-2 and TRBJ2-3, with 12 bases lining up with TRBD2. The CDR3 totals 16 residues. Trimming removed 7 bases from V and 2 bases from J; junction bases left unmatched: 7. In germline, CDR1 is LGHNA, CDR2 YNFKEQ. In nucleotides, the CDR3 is TGTGCCAGCACGTCTAGCGGGAGGGCACACACAGATACGCAGTATTTT. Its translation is CASTSSGRAHTDTQYF.

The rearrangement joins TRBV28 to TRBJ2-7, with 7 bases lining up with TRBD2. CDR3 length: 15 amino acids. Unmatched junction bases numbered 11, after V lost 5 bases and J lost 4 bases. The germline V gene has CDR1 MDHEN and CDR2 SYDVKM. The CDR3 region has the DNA TGTGCCAGCAGTCAGGTTGGGGGGGAGGAGTACGAGCAGTACTTC. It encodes CASSQVGGEEYEQYF.

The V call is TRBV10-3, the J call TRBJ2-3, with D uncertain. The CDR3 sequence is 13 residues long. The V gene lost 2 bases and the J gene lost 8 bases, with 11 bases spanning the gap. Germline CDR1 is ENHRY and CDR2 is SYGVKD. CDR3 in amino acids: CAISEKLETTQYF. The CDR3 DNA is TGTGCCATCAGTGAGAAGCTGGAGACTACGCAGTATTTT.

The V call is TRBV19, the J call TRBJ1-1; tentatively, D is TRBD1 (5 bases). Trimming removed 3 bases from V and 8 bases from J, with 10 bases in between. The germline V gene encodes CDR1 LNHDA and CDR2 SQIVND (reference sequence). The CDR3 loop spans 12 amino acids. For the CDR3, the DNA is TGTGCCAGTAGTATGGGAGGGGTGGAAGCTTTCTTT. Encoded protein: CASSMGGVEAFF.

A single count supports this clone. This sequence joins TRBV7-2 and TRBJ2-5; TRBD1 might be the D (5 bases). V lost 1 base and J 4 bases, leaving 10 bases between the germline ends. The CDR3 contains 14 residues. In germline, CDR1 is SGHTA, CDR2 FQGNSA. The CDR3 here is CASSLDQGSETQYF. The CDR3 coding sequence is TGTGCCAGCAGCTTAGACCAGGGATCAGAGACCCAGTACTTC.